A selection of T cell receptor beta chains follows, all from one sample in a study of T cells in Graves' hyperthyroidism and ophthalmopathy. MiXCR was run by TCRdb on the multiplex PCR reads, yielding one entry per CDR3 protein. The table shows 300,000 to 500,000 distinct CDR3 sequences, with 15% occurring only once. The sequenced sample was blood. The receptors shown here come from a woman in her 30s with Graves' hyperthyroidism. The CDR3 runs from the conserved cysteine through the conserved F or W. Each record gives: clone size, J gene, D gene, V gene, CDR3 protein, CDR3 DNA. D genes are given only for firm matches. Part of the rows lack a size; the others show once, few, many or a class for expanded clones.

>few|TRBJ2-1|TRBD2|TRBV30
CGRASGNHEQFF
TGTGGTCGGGCTAGCGGGAACCATGAGCAGTTCTTC
>NA|TRBJ2-1|NA|TRBV20-1
CSARLAVSSYNEQFF
TGCAGTGCTAGATTAGCGGTAAGCTCCTACAATGAGCAGTTCTTC
>NA|TRBJ2-1|NA|TRBV2
CASSRNNEQLF
TGTGCCAGCTCAAGAAACAATGAGCAGCTCTTC
>NA|TRBJ2-1|NA|TRBV11-3
CASSVRGQLNEQFF
TGTGCCAGCAGCGTCCGCGGACAGCTCAATGAGCAGTTCTTC
>NA|TRBJ1-6|NA|TRBV6-1
CASSEYGQPSSYNSPLHF
TGTGCCAGCAGTGAATACGGACAGCCGAGCTCCTATAATTCACCCCTCCACTTT
>many|TRBJ1-5|NA|TRBV5-1
CASSFEGYSNQPQHF
TGCGCCAGCAGCTTCGAGGGGTATAGCAATCAGCCCCAGCATTTT
>NA|TRBJ2-3|NA|TRBV10-1
CVSSWTNTDTQYF
TGCGTCAGCAGTTGGACTAACACAGATACGCAGTATTTT
>many|TRBJ2-1|NA|TRBV11-2
CASTMGLSSSYNEQFF
TGTGCCAGCACCATGGGACTTTCTAGCTCCTACAATGAGCAGTTCTTC
>many|TRBJ1-1|NA|TRBV18
CASSGGRDEAFF
TGTGCCAGCTCTGGGGGCAGGGATGAAGCTTTCTTT
>NA|TRBJ1-2|TRBD1|TRBV5-5
CASSNPDRVTGYTF
TGTGCCAGCAGCAACCCGGACAGGGTGACGGGCTACACCTTC
>many|TRBJ1-1|NA|TRBV12-5
CASGLVWAAQNTEAFF
TGTGCTAGTGGTTTGGTGTGGGCAGCCCAGAACACTGAAGCTTTCTTT
>few|TRBJ1-5|TRBD1|TRBV18
CASSPSPGTELYSNQPQHF
TGTGCCAGCTCACCAAGCCCCGGGACAGAGTTATATAGCAATCAGCCCCAGCATTTT
>few|TRBJ2-3|NA|TRBV24-1
CATSDGAATSTDTQYF
TGTGCCACCAGTGATGGAGCGGCCACTAGCACAGATACGCAGTATTTT
>few|TRBJ1-4|NA|TRBV6-1
CASSDDEGGGGEKLFF
TGTGCCAGCAGTGACGACGAGGGGGGTGGAGGAGAAAAACTGTTTTTT
>many|TRBJ1-1|NA|TRBV7-3
CASSLTEVNTEAFF
TGTGCCAGCAGCCTCACCGAAGTGAACACTGAAGCTTTCTTT
>NA|TRBJ1-1|NA|TRBV7-8
CASSSRRSNAEAFF
TGTGCCAGCAGCTCTCGGCGGAGTAACGCTGAAGCTTTCTTT
>few|TRBJ2-1|NA|TRBV20-1
CSARGGTSSYNEQFF
TGCAGTGCTAGAGGGGGGACTTCCTCCTACAATGAGCAGTTCTTC
>NA|TRBJ2-1|TRBD2|TRBV9
CASSVGGRGVMNEQFF
TGTGCCAGCAGCGTCGGCGGGAGGGGTGTTATGAATGAGCAGTTCTTC
>few|TRBJ2-5|NA|TRBV9
CASSVETSPETQYF
TGTGCCAGCAGCGTAGAGACATCGCCGGAGACCCAGTACTTC
>NA|TRBJ2-1|TRBD2|TRBV28
CASSPGTSDNEQFF
TGTGCCAGCAGCCCTGGGACTAGCGACAATGAGCAGTTCTTC
>many|TRBJ2-1|TRBD2|TRBV30
CAWSPLSGLAGNEQFF
TGTGCCTGGAGTCCCCTTTCGGGACTAGCGGGCAATGAGCAGTTCTTC
>few|TRBJ2-7|NA|TRBV29-1
CSVEDLEDEQYF
TGCAGCGTTGAAGATCTCGAAGACGAGCAGTACTTC
>few|TRBJ1-5|NA|TRBV7-8
CASSLRWTPGRDNVGNQPQHF
TGTGCCAGCAGCTTAAGGTGGACTCCGGGACGGGATAACGTGGGCAATCAGCCCCAGCATTTT
>few|TRBJ2-7|TRBD1|TRBV19
CASSMRRQGAYEQYF
TGTGCCAGTAGTATGCGCCGGCAGGGGGCTTACGAGCAGTACTTC
>many|TRBJ2-5|NA|TRBV28
CASSLGPDQETQYF
TGTGCCAGCAGTTTAGGGCCAGACCAAGAGACCCAGTACTTC
>NA|TRBJ2-5|TRBD1|TRBV6-2/TRBV6-3
CASRKNRGLGQETQYF
TGTGCCAGCAGAAAAAACAGGGGGCTAGGTCAAGAGACCCAGTACTTC
>NA|TRBJ1-2|TRBD1|TRBV12-3/TRBV12-4
CASTLDRGGYTF
TGTGCCAGCACCCTGGACAGGGGAGGCTACACCTTC
>NA|TRBJ1-5|NA|TRBV6-2/TRBV6-3
CASSLLGTTLYSNQPQHF
TGTGCCAGCAGCCTACTCGGGACAACTCTCTATAGCAATCAGCCCCAGCATTTT
>many|TRBJ2-5|NA|TRBV20-1
CSARDRRGETQYF
TGCAGTGCTAGAGATCGTCGGGGAGAGACCCAGTACTTC
>many|TRBJ2-1|NA|TRBV6-2/TRBV6-3
CASSYRRATYNEQFF
TGTGCCAGCAGTTACAGGAGGGCCACCTACAATGAGCAGTTCTTC
>few|TRBJ1-4|TRBD1|TRBV7-2
CASSYPGGRGSEKLFF
TGTGCCAGCAGCTACCCGGGGGGCAGGGGGAGTGAAAAACTGTTTTTT
>NA|TRBJ2-7|NA|TRBV27
CAGTYSGNTLHEQYF
TGTGCCGGCACTTATTCAGGAAATACTCTCCACGAGCAGTACTTC
>few|TRBJ1-5|NA|TRBV13
CASSLGGSAAPQHF
TGTGCCAGCAGCTTAGGAGGCAGCGCGGCGCCCCAGCATTTT
>many|TRBJ2-7|TRBD1|TRBV30
CAWGDSRNEQYF
TGTGCCTGGGGGGACAGTAGGAACGAGCAGTACTTC
>many|TRBJ2-1|NA|TRBV20-1
CSARDLGPLDEQFF
TGCAGTGCTAGAGACCTTGGGCCCTTAGATGAGCAGTTCTTC
>NA|TRBJ2-2|NA|TRBV7-2
CASSALGNTGELFF
TGTGCCAGCAGCGCGCTAGGGAACACCGGGGAGCTGTTTTTT
>many|TRBJ2-7|NA|TRBV28
CASSVLDGFPYEQYF
TGTGCCAGCAGTGTATTGGACGGATTCCCCTACGAGCAGTACTTC
>NA|TRBJ1-2|NA|TRBV11-2
CASSPSTALIHHGYTF
TGTGCCAGCAGCCCCAGTACAGCCCTGATTCACCATGGCTACACCTTC
>NA|TRBJ2-3|NA|TRBV5-4
CASTPESSTDTQYF
TGTGCCAGCACCCCAGAGTCCAGCACAGATACGCAGTATTTT
>NA|TRBJ2-7|TRBD2|TRBV5-1
CASSPLAVSAYEQYF
TGCGCCAGCAGCCCACTAGCGGTAAGCGCCTACGAGCAGTACTTC
>few|TRBJ1-5|NA|TRBV28
CASSLVGRPNQPQHF
TGTGCCAGCAGTTTAGTTGGCAGGCCCAATCAGCCCCAGCATTTT
>few|TRBJ2-7|TRBD2|TRBV20-1
CSAAAGRLAPTYEQYF
TGCAGTGCTGCCGCAGGGCGACTAGCGCCGACCTACGAGCAGTACTTC
>few|TRBJ2-1|NA|TRBV19
CASASAGGLEQFF
TGTGCCAGTGCCTCGGCGGGTGGACTTGAGCAGTTCTTC
>NA|TRBJ1-1|NA|TRBV25-1
CASSSIGAHTEAFF
TGTGCCAGCAGCTCAATTGGGGCCCACACTGAAGCTTTCTTT
>many|TRBJ1-2|NA|TRBV20-1
CSANPLGSGYTF
TGCAGTGCTAACCCCCTGGGTTCTGGCTACACCTTC
>few|TRBJ2-7|NA|TRBV19
CASSIADPAYYEQYF
TGTGCCAGTAGTATTGCAGATCCCGCCTACTACGAGCAGTACTTC
>many|TRBJ2-1|NA|TRBV7-3
CASSLGANSYNEQFF
TGTGCCAGCAGCTTAGGGGCCAACTCCTACAATGAGCAGTTCTTC
>NA|TRBJ2-3|TRBD1|TRBV7-9
CASSLVHRTGRTDTQYF
TGTGCCAGCAGCTTAGTGCATCGGACAGGGAGAACAGATACGCAGTATTTT
>many|TRBJ2-7|NA|TRBV7-2
CASSLNLASLSYEQYF
TGTGCCAGCAGCCTCAACCTAGCGTCCCTCTCCTACGAGCAGTACTTC
>few|TRBJ2-2|TRBD2|TRBV3-1
CASSQDRAGANTGELFF
TGTGCCAGCAGCCAAGATAGAGCGGGAGCGAACACCGGGGAGCTGTTTTTT
>NA|TRBJ2-7|TRBD1|TRBV6-5
CASSYSWTGVSYEQYF
TGTGCCAGCAGTTACTCTTGGACAGGTGTCTCCTACGAGCAGTACTTC
>few|TRBJ1-1|NA|TRBV14
CASSQERGLAEAFF
TGTGCCAGCAGCCAAGAGAGAGGTCTGGCTGAAGCTTTCTTT
>NA|TRBJ2-1|TRBD2|TRBV6-4
CASSDSRGLRNEQFF
TGTGCCAGCAGTGACTCTAGGGGACTAAGAAATGAGCAGTTCTTC
>NA|TRBJ2-7|NA|TRBV5-1
CASSVRAGSYEQYF
TGCGCCAGCAGCGTCCGGGCGGGGTCCTACGAGCAGTACTTC
>few|TRBJ1-2|NA|TRBV4-1
CASSQVGYYGYTF
TGCGCCAGCAGCCAAGTGGGTTACTATGGCTACACCTTC
>NA|TRBJ2-5|TRBD2|TRBV20-1
CSPSGSETQYF
TGCAGTCCTAGCGGGAGTGAGACCCAGTACTTC
>few|TRBJ1-2|NA|TRBV28
CASSLRSRRGGYTF
TGTGCCAGCAGTTTGAGGTCCAGGCGCGGGGGCTACACCTTC
>many|TRBJ1-1|NA|TRBV11-2
CASSLTLFMNTEAFF
TGTGCCAGCAGCTTAACTCTCTTCATGAACACTGAAGCTTTCTTT
>many|TRBJ1-5|NA|TRBV28
CASSSHPGSNQPQHF
TGTGCCAGCAGCTCTCACCCGGGGAGCAATCAGCCCCAGCATTTT